This T cell receptor (beta chain) was recorded in a study of beta chain features in type 1 diabetes. Across the study: Comparable age, gender and cell yields were observed in patients relative to healthy donors. Notes on the study in general: TCRB CDR3 length was moderately but significantly reduced in all four CD4+ subsets of Type 1 diabetes patients.

Germline lookup yields CDR1 SGDLS and CDR2 YYNGEE. The CDR3 extends over 14 amino acids. The V end was cut by 3 bases, the J end by 3 bases, with 12 bases between. CD4+ naive, central memory, regulatory and stem cell-like memory subsets were isolated by sorting on CD45RO/CCR7/CD25/CD127/CD95/CD27. Expressed TCRB transcripts got sequenced, as all isolated RNA was reverse transcribed. Measured with immunoSEQ multiplex PCR; TCRdb has only the in-frame clones, and not every one. The repertoire includes 150,000 to 200,000 clones, around 8.3% of them detected once, and 0.54% sits in the top ten. Worth noting for this clone: The antigen is unknown.

The sample taken for sequencing was central memory CD4+ T cells from blood. The chain has TRBV9 and TRBJ1-1; possible D gene TRBD1, 5 bases. The source of this sequence is a woman aged 18-35 years with type 1 diabetes. This chain's CDR3 is CASSGQGKDTEAFF. CDR3 coding DNA: TGTGCCAGCAGCGGTCAGGGAAAGGACACTGAAGCTTTCTTT. The full variable domain, rest sourced from reference TRBV9 and TRBJ1-1, is DSGVTQTPKHLITATGQRVTLRCSPRSGDLSVYWYQQSLDQGLQFLIQYYNGEERAKGNILERFSAQQFPDLHSELNLSSLELGDSALYFCASSGQGKDTEAFFGQGTRLTVV.